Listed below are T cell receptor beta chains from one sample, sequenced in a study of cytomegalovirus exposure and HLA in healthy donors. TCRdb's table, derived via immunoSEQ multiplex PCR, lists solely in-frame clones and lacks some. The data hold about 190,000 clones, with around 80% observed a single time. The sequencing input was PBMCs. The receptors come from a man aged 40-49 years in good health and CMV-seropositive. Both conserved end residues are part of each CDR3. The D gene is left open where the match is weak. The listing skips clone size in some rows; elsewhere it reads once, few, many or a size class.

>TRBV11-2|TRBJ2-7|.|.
TGTGCCAGCAGCCGATCGGGAGCCAATTCCCTCTACGAGCAGTACTTC
CASSRSGANSLYEQYF
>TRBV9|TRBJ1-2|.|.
TGTGCCAGCAGCGTCGACGAGGACTATGGCTACACCTTC
CASSVDEDYGYTF
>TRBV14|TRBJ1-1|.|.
TGTGCCAGCAGCCAAGATCTCGGGGGTGGCACTGAAGCTTTCTTT
CASSQDLGGGTEAFF
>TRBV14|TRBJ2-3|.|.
TGTGCCAGCAGCCAACCTCAGGGGCTAGTAGGCACAGATACGCAGTATTTT
CASSQPQGLVGTDTQYF
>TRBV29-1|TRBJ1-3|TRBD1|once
TGCAGCGTTGCCCACACAGGGGCCGGAAACACCATATATTTT
CSVAHTGAGNTIYF
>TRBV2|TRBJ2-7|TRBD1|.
TGTGCCAGCAGTTCGGGACAGGGTGGAGGATACGAGCAGTACTTC
CASSSGQGGGYEQYF
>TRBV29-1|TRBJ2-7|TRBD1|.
TGCAGCGTCACGTCCCGGGACAGCTACGAGCAGTACTTC
CSVTSRDSYEQYF
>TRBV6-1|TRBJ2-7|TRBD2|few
TGTGCCAGTGGGCTAGCGGGAGGTTCGAGCGAGCAGTACTTC
CASGLAGGSSEQYF
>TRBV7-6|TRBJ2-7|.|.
TGTGCCAGCAGCAAAACGAACAGCCTCTACGAGCAGTACTTC
CASSKTNSLYEQYF
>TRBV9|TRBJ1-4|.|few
TGTGCCAGCAGCACCCACTCATCAACTAATGAAAAACTGTTTTTT
CASSTHSSTNEKLFF
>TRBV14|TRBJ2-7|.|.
TGTGCCAGCAGCCAAGATCCAGGGCGTAAGTACGAGCAGTACTTC
CASSQDPGRKYEQYF
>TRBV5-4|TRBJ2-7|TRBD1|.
TGTGCCAGCAGCCGGACAGGGGGAGCGAACGAGCAGTACTTC
CASSRTGGANEQYF
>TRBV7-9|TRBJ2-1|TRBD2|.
TGTGCCAGCAGCCCGTTGGGGACTAGCGGGTTAAGTGAGCAGTTCTTC
CASSPLGTSGLSEQFF
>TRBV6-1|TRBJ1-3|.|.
TGTGCCAGCAGTGAAGTATGGGGCCACCCTGGAAACACCATATATTTT
CASSEVWGHPGNTIYF
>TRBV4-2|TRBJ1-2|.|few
TGTGCCAGCAGCCAAGACGCTTGGGAGACCTATGGCTACACCTTC
CASSQDAWETYGYTF
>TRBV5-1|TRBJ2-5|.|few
TGCGCCAGCAGCTTGGTTGTAGGGGCGGGGGAGACCCAGTACTTC
CASSLVVGAGETQYF
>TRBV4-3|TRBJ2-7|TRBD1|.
TGCGCCAGCAGCCGCATAGACAGGGCGAACTACGAGCAGTACTTC
CASSRIDRANYEQYF
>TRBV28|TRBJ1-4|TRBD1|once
TGTGCCAGCAGGGGGTTCCAGGGGGTAGGTGAAAAACTGTTTTTT
CASRGFQGVGEKLFF